This is a list of T cell receptor beta chains from one sample in a study of blood T cell repertoires in COVID-19. TCRdb's table, derived via immunoSEQ multiplex PCR, lists solely in-frame clones and lacks some. The data contain more than 300,000 clones, more than 70% of them singletons. The sample was PBMCs or T cells enriched from blood (not recorded which). The receptors here all came from a woman between 18 and 29 years old who had recovered from COVID-19. Each CDR3 is given with its conserved first and last residue. The order of the fields is V gene, clone size, J gene, D gene, CDR3 DNA, CDR3 protein. The D gene is left open where the match is weak. The size entry is marked missing in some rows and otherwise reads once, few, many or a size class.

TRBV3-1/TRBV3-2	.	TRBJ1-2	.	TGTGCCAGCAGCCAAGATCGGGCCAGGGCGGATGGCTACACCTTC	CASSQDRARADGYTF
TRBV15	.	TRBJ2-5	.	TGTGCCACCAGCAGAGATTGGGGGCAGCCCCAAGAGACCCAGTACTTC	CATSRDWGQPQETQYF
TRBV5-5	.	TRBJ1-3	.	TGTGCCAGCAGCTTATTCGGGCCCGGGACAAGCACCGGAAACACCATATATTTT	CASSLFGPGTSTGNTIYF
TRBV4-1	.	TRBJ1-2	.	TGCGCCAGCAGCCCGAATACCCCCGTCCCGGGGGAGGGCTATGGCTACACCTTC	CASSPNTPVPGEGYGYTF
TRBV4-1	.	TRBJ1-1	TRBD1	TGCGCCAGCAGCCAAGATTCGGGGACAGGGGGAACCTATACGAACACTGAAGCTTTCTTT	CASSQDSGTGGTYTNTEAFF
TRBV7-9	.	TRBJ2-7	.	TGTGCCAGCAGGACAGGTTCTCACGAGCAGTACTTC	CASRTGSHEQYF
TRBV6-5	.	TRBJ2-7	.	TGTGCCAGCAGTCTTACAGGTCTAAGCTCCTACGAGCAGTACTTC	CASSLTGLSSYEQYF
TRBV6-1	.	TRBJ2-1	TRBD2	TGTGCCAGCAGTGACCGACCCGGGGGGAGGGATGAGCAGTTCTTC	CASSDRPGGRDEQFF
TRBV21-1	.	TRBJ2-4	.	TGTGCCAGCAGCAAACAATACTCAGGAGGGCTAGCCAAAAACATTCAGTACTTC	CASSKQYSGGLAKNIQYF
TRBV9	.	TRBJ2-3	.	TGTGCCAGCAGCCAGCGAGGGCTAGATAGCACAGATACGCAGTATTTT	CASSQRGLDSTDTQYF
TRBV24-1	.	TRBJ1-1	.	TGTGCCACCAGTGAACCCAGGGTCACTGAAGCTTTCTTT	CATSEPRVTEAFF
TRBV13	.	TRBJ1-2	TRBD1	TGTGCCAGCAGCTTAGGCGACTGGGCGGAGGGGGCTTATGGCTACACCTTC	CASSLGDWAEGAYGYTF
TRBV19	.	TRBJ2-3	.	TGTGCCAGTAGTTCTCTAGCGACGCAGTATTTT	CASSSLATQYF
TRBV7-9	.	TRBJ1-2	.	TGTGCCAGCAGTTCAGCGGACGTGGGCCCCCACTATGGCTACACCTTC	CASSSADVGPHYGYTF
TRBV27	.	TRBJ1-5	TRBD1	TGTGCCAGCAGCCCAGGGGGACTTAGCAATCAGCCCCAGCATTTT	CASSPGGLSNQPQHF
TRBV9	.	TRBJ2-5	TRBD2	TGTGCCAGCAGCGGGGCGGGGGGCTCTGGTCGGAGTGAGACCCAGTACTTC	CASSGAGGSGRSETQYF
TRBV4-1	.	TRBJ1-4	TRBD1	TGCGCCAGCAGCAAACGGGACAGCTTAACTAATGAAAAACTGTTTTTT	CASSKRDSLTNEKLFF
TRBV6-5	.	TRBJ1-4	.	TGTGCCAGCAGCCAAACTGGGGGGTCTCGCGAAAAACTGTTTTTT	CASSQTGGSREKLFF
TRBV30	.	TRBJ1-4	.	TGTGCCTGGAGTGGGGGGCACACAGGGTTCCCTAATGAAAAACTGTTTTTT	CAWSGGHTGFPNEKLFF
TRBV12-5	once	TRBJ2-7	TRBD1	TGTGCTAGTGGTTTGCCCCGGGACAGCCCCTCCTACGAGCAGTACTTC	CASGLPRDSPSYEQYF
TRBV5-6	.	TRBJ1-2	.	TGTGCCAGCAACCCACAACCAGGGCCTGACTATGGCTACACCTTC	CASNPQPGPDYGYTF
TRBV6-1	few	TRBJ2-7	.	TGTGCCAGCAGTGTAAACTTGTCCCCCCCCTCCTACGAGCAGTACTTC	CASSVNLSPPSYEQYF
TRBV6-1	.	TRBJ1-2	.	TGTGCCAGCAGTGAAATCGACTTCCAAAGATCCCTATACTATGGCTACACCTTC	CASSEIDFQRSLYYGYTF
TRBV27	.	TRBJ2-5	.	TGTGCCAGCAGTTTAGTGGGCCGTTTGTATGAGACCCAGTACTTC	CASSLVGRLYETQYF
TRBV25-1	.	TRBJ1-4	TRBD1	TGTGCCAGCAGTTCCCTCATACAGGGGGCAACTAATGAAAAACTGTTTTTT	CASSSLIQGATNEKLFF
TRBV29-1	many	TRBJ2-2	.	TGCAGCGTCTCTCGGGGGGCTACTTACACCGGGGAGCTGTTTTTT	CSVSRGATYTGELFF
TRBV18	.	TRBJ1-1	TRBD1	TGTGCCAGCTCACCACCCCGGACAGGGGGCGCGTATGGAGAAACTGAAGCTTTCTTT	CASSPPRTGGAYGETEAFF
TRBV6-4	.	TRBJ1-6	.	TGTGCCAGCAATGGTACAGGTCGGTCCTATAATTCACCCCTCCACTTT	CASNGTGRSYNSPLHF
TRBV5-5	once	TRBJ1-1	TRBD1	TGTGCCAGCAGCTTAGGGGGCAGGCGGGATGAGAACACTGAAGCTTTCTTT	CASSLGGRRDENTEAFF
TRBV7-9	once	TRBJ2-1	.	TGTGCCAGCAGCTCCGACCTCTTACAGACCTCCTACAATGAGCAGTTCTTC	CASSSDLLQTSYNEQFF
TRBV11-2	.	TRBJ2-5	.	TGTGCCAGCAGCTTAGTCAGGGACCAAGAGACCCAGTACTTC	CASSLVRDQETQYF
TRBV5-1	.	TRBJ2-5	.	TGCGCCAGCAGCTTCTTCGGGGGGCGGGAGACCCAGTACTTC	CASSFFGGRETQYF
TRBV28	.	TRBJ2-2	TRBD2	TGTGCCAGCAGTCCGGGACTAGCGGGGACGAACACCGGGGAGCTGTTTTTT	CASSPGLAGTNTGELFF
TRBV25-1	once	TRBJ2-5	.	TGTGCCAGCAGTGCAGGGGGGGAGACCCAGTACTTC	CASSAGGETQYF
TRBV5-1	.	TRBJ1-2	TRBD1	TGCGCCAGCAGCTTGGGGTTGACAGGGGTTGACTATGGCTACACCTTC	CASSLGLTGVDYGYTF
TRBV30	.	TRBJ1-2	.	TGTGCCTGGAGTGGACTAGCCATCCTTGGAGGCGGCTACACCTTC	CAWSGLAILGGGYTF
TRBV27	.	TRBJ2-3	.	TGTGCCAGCAGTTTAATATATACAGCTAGCACAGATACGCAGTATTTT	CASSLIYTASTDTQYF
TRBV12-3/TRBV12-4	.	TRBJ1-1	.	TGTGCCAGCAGCCTCACGGACAAGACGGAAGCTTTCTTT	CASSLTDKTEAFF
TRBV13	.	TRBJ1-4	.	TGTGCCAGCAGCCCTACTGGGCAGGGCGACGAAAAACTGTTTTTT	CASSPTGQGDEKLFF
TRBV5-1	.	TRBJ2-1	TRBD1	TGCGCCAGCAGCCCCGGGACAGGGGTCAATGAGCAGTTCTTC	CASSPGTGVNEQFF
TRBV6-5	.	TRBJ1-1	.	TGTGCCAGCAGTCCCGAGTTAGCGAACACTGAAGCTTTCTTT	CASSPELANTEAFF
TRBV7-3	.	TRBJ1-1	.	TGTGCCAGCAGCCTTACCAGGGGCTTGAACACTGAAGCTTTCTTT	CASSLTRGLNTEAFF